These 24 T cell receptor beta chains originate from one sample sequenced in a study of response to subunit inactivated influenza vaccine. TCRdb passed the RT-PCR reads through MiXCR, listing each CDR3 protein once. The data show about 780,000 distinct CDR3 sequences, with roughly 18% seen just once and approximately 10% held by the top ten. Material: PBMCs from blood, obtained more than 4 days after vaccination. These receptors all come from a man in his fifties who received an inactivated influenza vaccine.

This chain joins TRBV14 and TRBJ1-1, with 9 bases lining up with TRBD1. The germline V gene has CDR1 SGHDN and CDR2 FVKESK. Germline trimming cut 3 bases from V and 3 bases from J; bases unmatched to any gene: 5. The CDR3 covers 15 residues. The CDR3 region is CASSHRRQGDTEAFF. In nucleotides, the CDR3 is TGTGCCAGCAGCCATCGGCGACAGGGGGACACTGAAGCTTTCTTT.

In its sample, this clonotype was seen many times. The chain employs TRBV29-1 and TRBJ2-1; 10 nucleotides match TRBD1. The germline CDR1 and CDR2 sequences are SQVTM and ANQGSEA. The CDR3 runs to 17 residues. J lost 9 bases, V lost 7 bases, and 21 bases had no gene match. In nucleotides, the CDR3 is TGCAGCGCCGAGCCCAGGCAGGACAGGGGGGTACAGGGTGAGCAGTTCTTC. Amino acid sequence: CSAEPRQDRGVQGEQFF.

This clonotype occurred many times. This rearrangement joins TRBV12-3 or TRBV12-4 to TRBJ2-5; D tentatively reads TRBD1 or TRBD2 (6 bases each). Trimming took 7 bases from V and 4 from J, leaving 16 bases between them. The CDR3 is 14 amino acids. CDR3 protein: CASNRGVIRETQYF. CDR3 nucleotides: TGTGCCAGCAATAGGGGGGTCATCCGAGAGACCCAGTACTTC.

The chain carries TRBV7-9 and TRBJ2-3; 12 nucleotides agree with TRBD2. V shed 5 bases and J 1 base; nucleotides not matched to a gene: 7. The CDR3 totals 17 residues. Germline CDR1 is SEHNR and CDR2 is FQNEAQ (reference sequence). CDR3: CASSKGLAGTRTDTQYF. The CDR3 DNA sequence: TGTGCCAGCAGCAAAGGACTAGCGGGGACCCGCACAGATACGCAGTATTTT.

The chain joins TRBV29-1 to TRBJ1-2; D is ambiguous. CDR1 and CDR2 from the germline V gene are SQVTM and ANQGSEA. V dropped 0 bases and J dropped 9 bases, with 8 bases sitting between them. This CDR3 region has 11 residues. The CDR3 is CSVEEGRSYTF. The CDR3 region has the DNA TGCAGCGTTGAAGAAGGTCGTAGCTACACCTTC.

The J gene is TRBJ2-2, the V gene TRBV7-2; 10 bases match TRBD2. CDR3 length: 15 residues. Germline V gene data show CDR1 as SGHTA and CDR2 as FQGNSA. Losses at the gene ends were 5 bases for V and 8 bases for J; bases not matched to a gene: 8. The CDR3 DNA reads as TGTGCCAGCAGCGACCTAGCGGGAGTTCTGGGGGAGCTGTTTTTT. Translating it yields CASSDLAGVLGELFF.

The V and J genes are TRBV6-5 and TRBJ2-1, with a tentative D call TRBD1 (6 bases). CDR1 and CDR2 (germline): MNHEY, SVGAGI. The CDR3 is 16 amino acids. Trimming left V 0 bases short and J 9 bases short, with 18 bases between. Here the CDR3 DNA reads TGTGCCAGCAGTTACTCGGCAGGGGCTTTGAGTACTGAGCAGTTCTTC. It codes for CASSYSAGALSTEQFF.

This clonotype has just a few counts. The CDR3 DNA reads TGCGCCAGCAGCCAAGGGACCTTGGAAGTCGAGACCCAGTACTTC. It yields the protein CASSQGTLEVETQYF. The gene calls are TRBV4-3 and TRBJ2-5; D unclear. The ends were cut back, 1 base at V and 5 bases at J, with 14 bases in the middle. Germline CDR1 LGHNA, CDR2 YSLEER. CDR3 size: 15 residues.

This clonotype was seen repeatedly, ten times or more. The chain combines TRBV29-1 with TRBJ2-7; D remains ambiguous. The CDR3 sequence is 12 residues long. Trimming cost V 1 base and J 6 bases, with 10 bases left between them. CDR1 SQVTM and CDR2 ANQGSEA come from the germline V gene. CDR3 bases: TGCAGCGTTGAAGCTTCCCTTCGCGAGCAGTACTTC. Its translation: CSVEASLREQYF.

The J gene is TRBJ2-7, the V gene TRBV4-2; D possibly corresponds to TRBD1 (6 bases). CDR3 size: 16 residues. The V end lost 1 base, the J end lost 2 bases, and 15 bases lay between the germline ends. From germline, CDR1 is LGHNA and CDR2 YNFKEQ. The CDR3 reads CASSQASRTVAYEQYF. In DNA, the CDR3 is TGTGCCAGCAGCCAAGCCAGCCGGACAGTTGCCTACGAGCAGTACTTC.

V is TRBV6-2 or TRBV6-3 and J is TRBJ2-3; D is perhaps TRBD2 (7 bases). Germline CDR1 is MNHEY and CDR2 is SVGEGT. The CDR3 runs 15 residues. V lost 10 bases, J lost 2 bases, and 19 bases lay in between. The CDR3 loop is CATQGRGAPTDTQYF. CDR3 DNA: TGTGCCACCCAGGGGAGGGGGGCCCCCACAGATACGCAGTATTTT.

The rearrangement joins TRBV27 to TRBJ2-1; 13 bases are a match to TRBD2. The CDR3 runs 16 residues. Germline V gene data show CDR1 as MNHEY and CDR2 as SMNVEV (reference sequence). V was pared by 7 bases and J by 12 bases, with 15 bases of the junction left unmatched. The CDR3 region has the DNA TGTGCCAGCACCTCCCCGGGGGGACTAGCGGGGAATACGCAGTTCTTC. This gives the protein CASTSPGGLAGNTQFF.

In this sample, this clonotype turned up many times. This rearrangement joins TRBV4-3 to TRBJ2-7; D remains unclear. CDR1 and CDR2 from the germline V gene are LGHNA and YSLEER. Trimming pared 0 bases from V and 6 bases from J, leaving 9 bases between. This CDR3 spans 13 amino acids. Written as DNA, the CDR3 is TGCGCCAGCAGCCAAGATTACGAGTCCGAGCAGTACTTC. Translated: CASSQDYESEQYF.

V and J are TRBV12-3 or TRBV12-4 and TRBJ1-2; D unclear. Trimming took off 7 bases at V and 3 bases at J, with 12 bases between the two ends. The CDR3 has 13 amino acids. CDR3 residues: CASNSLEDYGYTF. CDR3 DNA: TGTGCCAGCAATTCTCTCGAGGACTATGGCTACACCTTC.

This chain joins TRBV3-1 and TRBJ2-3; 9 bases match TRBD1. CDR1 is LGHDT and CDR2 is YNNKEL in the germline V gene (reference sequence). Trimming at V came to 1 base and at J to 1 base, leaving 9 bases not matched to a gene. CDR3 length equals 18 residues. CDR3 in amino acids: CASSQGKQGARGTDTQYF. CDR3 bases: TGTGCCAGCAGCCAAGGGAAACAGGGGGCAAGGGGCACAGATACGCAGTATTTT.

The chain carries TRBV20-1 and TRBJ2-2; D uncertain. CDR1 and CDR2 (germline): DFQATT, SNEGSKA (reference sequence). V gave up 4 bases and J gave up 2 bases, with 11 bases separating them. The CDR3 spans 14 residues. For the CDR3, the DNA is TGCAGTGCTAAAAGCAGGACCAACACCGGGGAGCTGTTTTTT. This encodes CSAKSRTNTGELFF.

V is TRBV27 and J is TRBJ2-1, with 8 bases identical to TRBD2. Germline CDR1 MNHEY, CDR2 SMNVEV (reference sequence). Losses at the gene ends were 0 bases for V and 5 bases for J; bases not matched to a gene: 3. The length of the CDR3 is 15 residues. For the CDR3, the DNA is TGTGCCAGCAGTTTATCCGGGAGGGTTAACAATGAGCAGTTCTTC. It specifies CASSLSGRVNNEQFF.

The genes are TRBV7-9 and TRBJ1-6; D might be TRBD1 (5 bases). Looked up from germline, CDR1 is SEHNR and CDR2 is FQNEAQ (reference sequence). The length of the CDR3 is 14 residues. V lost 1 base, J lost 7 bases, and 8 bases lay in between. CDR3 sequence: CASSLGRDNSPLHF. For the CDR3, the DNA is TGTGCCAGCAGCTTAGGCAGGGACAATTCACCCCTCCACTTT.

This clonotype has only a few counts. The chain employs TRBV7-9 and TRBJ2-2; D is uncertain. The length of the CDR3 is 16 residues. V lost 4 bases and J lost 1, with 13 bases in between. The V gene's germline CDR1 is SEHNR and CDR2 FQNEAQ (reference sequence). The CDR3 bases are TGTGCCAGCAGCTCAAAAGGCTACAGGAACACCGGGGAGCTGTTTTTT. Its translation is CASSSKGYRNTGELFF. The whole variable domain, remainder taken from reference TRBV7-9 and TRBJ2-2, is DTGVSQNPRHKITKRGQNVTFRCDPISEHNRLYWYRQTLGQGPEFLTYFQNEAQLEKSRLLSDRFSAERPKGSFSTLEIQRTEQGDSAMYLCASSSKGYRNTGELFFGEGSRLTVL.

V usage is TRBV9 and J usage is TRBJ2-2, with D possibly matching TRBD2 (5 bases). Germline V gene data show CDR1 as SGDLS and CDR2 as YYNGEE. The V end was cut by 3 bases, the J end by 8 bases, with 8 bases between. There are 12 residues in the CDR3. The CDR3 is CASSAGSGELFF. The CDR3 DNA follows: TGTGCCAGCAGCGCGGGGTCAGGGGAGCTGTTTTTT. The whole variable domain, filled in from reference TRBV9 and TRBJ2-2, reads DSGVTQTPKHLITATGQRVTLRCSPRSGDLSVYWYQQSLDQGLQFLIQYYNGEERAKGNILERFSAQQFPDLHSELNLSSLELGDSALYFCASSAGSGELFFGEGSRLTVL.

The chain couples TRBV7-2 to TRBJ2-2, with D unresolved. From germline, CDR1 is SGHTA and CDR2 FQGNSA. This CDR3 comprises 15 residues. Trimming removed 1 base at V and 2 bases at J, with 8 bases between. This chain's CDR3 is CASSLESLNTGELFF. The DNA of the CDR3 is TGTGCCAGCAGCTTAGAGAGTCTTAACACCGGGGAGCTGTTTTTT.

The chain has TRBV5-1 and TRBJ2-3; 11 bases match TRBD1. CDR1 SGHRS and CDR2 YFSETQ come from the germline V gene. The CDR3 contains 15 residues. The junction had 7 bases not matched to a gene; V was cut back by 7 bases and J by 3 bases. In nucleotides, the CDR3 is TGCGCCAGCGGTCCGGGACAGGGGGAAACAGATACGCAGTATTTT. This translates into CASGPGQGETDTQYF.

The CDR3 loop reads CSARDPGGVETQYF. The CDR3 coding sequence is TGCAGTGCTAGAGATCCAGGGGGCGTCGAGACCCAGTACTTC. The chain combines TRBV20-1 with TRBJ2-5; 8 bases map to TRBD1. The germline CDR1 and CDR2 sequences are DFQATT and SNEGSKA (reference sequence). The CDR3 runs to 14 residues. The junction had 5 bases not matched to a gene; V was cut back by 0 bases and J by 5 bases.

The J gene is TRBJ2-7, the V gene TRBV6-5; no reliable D call. Trimming took 6 bases from V and 5 from J, leaving 8 bases between them. The germline V gene has CDR1 MNHEY and CDR2 SVGAGI. The CDR3 has 11 amino acids. CDR3 region: CASSLQDEQYF. As DNA, the CDR3 is TGTGCCAGCAGCCTTCAGGACGAGCAGTACTTC.